These T cell receptor beta chains were read from a single sample in a study of cytomegalovirus exposure and HLA in healthy donors. Sequenced by immunoSEQ multiplex PCR; TCRdb stores in-frame clones only, minus some. The table has over 110,000 clones, approximately 80% seen once. Sequencing was carried out using PBMCs. The source is a male donor in good health and CMV-seropositive. The CDR3 runs from the conserved cysteine through the conserved F or W. A D gene is named only where the DNA matches it firmly. Rows give clone size only sometimes, using once, few, many, or a class for an expanded clone.

>NA|NA|15|TRBV7-8|TRBJ1-5
CASSLIRAPNYPQHF
TGTGCCAGCAGCTTAATCAGGGCGCCCAATTATCCCCAGCATTTT
>NA|NA|15|TRBV7-9|TRBJ1-3
CASSSTADSGNTIYF
TGTGCCAGCAGCTCAACCGCGGACTCTGGAAACACCATATATTTT
>NA|NA|15|TRBV7-9|TRBJ1-4
CASSSHGATNEKLFF
TGTGCCAGCAGCTCGCACGGTGCAACTAATGAAAAACTGTTTTTT
>NA|NA|13|TRBV7-2|TRBJ1-6
CASSLNRDSPLHF
TGTGCCAGCAGCCTTAACAGAGATTCACCCCTCCACTTT
>TRBD1|NA|14|TRBV6-5|TRBJ2-2
CASSRDRNTGELFF
TGTGCCAGCAGCCGGGACAGAAACACCGGGGAGCTGTTTTTT
>TRBD2|NA|15|TRBV2|TRBJ2-7
CASSSTLAGGGEQYF
TGTGCCAGCAGTTCAACGTTAGCGGGAGGTGGGGAGCAGTACTTC
>TRBD2|NA|13|TRBV19|TRBJ2-1
CARRTSVNNEQFF
TGTGCCAGAAGGACTAGCGTCAACAATGAGCAGTTCTTC
>TRBD2|NA|14|TRBV4-1|TRBJ2-1
CASATGTSGDEQFF
TGCGCCAGCGCAACCGGGACTAGCGGGGATGAGCAGTTCTTC
>NA|few|18|TRBV5-1|TRBJ2-3
CASSQTPPASLSADTQYF
TGCGCCAGCAGCCAGACCCCTCCAGCTAGCTTGTCGGCAGATACGCAGTATTTT
>TRBD2|NA|15|TRBV5-5|TRBJ2-5
CATTREGRGGETQYF
TGTGCCACCACCCGGGAGGGGCGGGGGGGAGAGACCCAGTACTTC
>TRBD1|NA|18|TRBV6-1|TRBJ1-6
CASSGWDSPRVYNSPLHF
TGTGCCAGCAGTGGATGGGACAGCCCGAGGGTCTATAATTCACCCCTCCACTTT
>TRBD2|once|16|TRBV7-2|TRBJ2-7
CASSLDGTSGVYEQYF
TGTGCCAGCAGCCTCGACGGGACTAGCGGGGTCTACGAGCAGTACTTC
>NA|few|14|TRBV18|TRBJ1-2
CASSPRGGLESYTF
TGTGCCAGCTCACCGAGGGGGGGCTTGGAGAGCTACACCTTC
>NA|NA|16|TRBV5-8|TRBJ2-3
CASSPEGGGSTDTQYF
TGTGCCAGCAGCCCCGAGGGGGGGGGTAGCACAGATACGCAGTATTTT
>TRBD2|NA|16|TRBV7-8|TRBJ2-1
CASSRRLAGGPGEQFF
TGTGCCAGCAGCCGTCGACTAGCGGGAGGGCCCGGTGAGCAGTTCTTC
>TRBD2|NA|16|TRBV5-6|TRBJ2-7
CASSPKGIAGLYEQYF
TGTGCCAGCAGTCCTAAGGGTATAGCGGGACTCTACGAGCAGTACTTC
>NA|NA|17|TRBV29-1|TRBJ2-3
CSVEFPPDSYSTDTQYF
TGCAGCGTTGAATTCCCTCCGGACAGTTATAGCACAGATACGCAGTATTTT
>TRBD2|few|22|TRBV14|TRBJ2-7
CASSQWYRTSGGKRRGFSEQYF
TGTGCCAGCAGCCAATGGTATCGGACTAGCGGGGGCAAGCGGAGGGGTTTCTCCGAGCAGTACTTC
>TRBD2|NA|15|TRBV6-1|TRBJ2-2
CASRASGSDTGELFF
TGTGCCAGCAGAGCTAGCGGGAGTGACACCGGGGAGCTGTTTTTT
>TRBD2|NA|15|TRBV7-9|TRBJ2-7
CASSSTGSGTYEQYF
TGTGCCAGCAGTTCGACCGGTAGCGGGACGTACGAGCAGTACTTC